These 15 T cell receptor beta chains came from one sample sequenced in a study of T cell changes during pregnancy in multiple sclerosis. Clones were read by immunoSEQ multiplex PCR, and TCRdb kept only the in-frame ones, dropping some. The profile shows 90,000 to 100,000 clones, around 93% of them singletons. Sequenced here: peripheral blood, sampled in the third trimester of pregnancy. These receptor sequences come from a female donor with multiple sclerosis, enrolled in a pregnancy study.

This clone showed up just once. V is TRBV9 and J is TRBJ1-1, with 7 bases aligning to TRBD1. The junction had 7 bases not matched to a gene; V was cut back by 3 bases and J by 5 bases. The germline V gene encodes CDR1 SGDLS and CDR2 YYNGEE. CDR3 size: 14 residues. The CDR3 is CASSADRVGTEAFF. CDR3 DNA: TGTGCCAGCAGCGCCGACAGGGTTGGGACTGAAGCTTTCTTT.

This rearrangement joins TRBV9 to TRBJ2-2; D not certain. This CDR3 has 16 residues. V shed 0 bases and J shed 5 bases, with 14 bases lying between them. CDR1 and CDR2 from the germline V gene are SGDLS and YYNGEE. This chain's CDR3 is CASSVVAKAYTGELFF. The DNA of the CDR3 is TGTGCCAGCAGCGTAGTTGCGAAAGCGTATACCGGGGAGCTGTTTTTT.

This rearrangement joins TRBV2 to TRBJ1-5; 7 bases are a match to TRBD1. Unmatched junction bases numbered 7, after V lost 4 bases and J lost 4 bases. CDR3 length: 15 amino acids. Germline loops: CDR1 SNHLY, CDR2 FYNNEI. In nucleotides, the CDR3 is TGTGCCAGCAGTGGGGACAGTACCTCGAATCAGCCCCAGCATTTT. The encoded protein is CASSGDSTSNQPQHF.

The chain is built from TRBV27 and TRBJ1-2; D remains unclear. This CDR3 has 15 residues. Germline assignment: CDR1 MNHEY and CDR2 SMNVEV (reference sequence). V was pared by 3 bases and J by 8 bases, with 19 bases between. The CDR3 region is CASSFQATSVLGYTF. The CDR3 bases are TGTGCCAGCAGTTTCCAGGCAACGTCCGTCTTGGGCTACACCTTC.

The chain joins TRBV6-1 to TRBJ2-7; D not resolved. The CDR3 extends over 15 amino acids. Germline assignment: CDR1 MNHNS and CDR2 SASEGT. V was cut by 1 base and J by 2 bases, with 12 bases left in between. The CDR3 is CASSEGLRVAYEQYF. DNA for the CDR3: TGTGCCAGCAGTGAAGGTTTGCGCGTAGCCTACGAGCAGTACTTC.

This sequence joins TRBV28 and TRBJ2-7; TRBD2 might be the D (6 bases). The CDR3 is 15 residues long. CDR1 is MDHEN, CDR2 SYDVKM, per germline. V was shortened by 1 base and J by 9 bases, with 19 bases between the two germline ends. CDR3 region: CASSLLAGMVLRQYF. The CDR3 DNA is TGTGCCAGCAGTTTATTGGCGGGAATGGTCTTAAGGCAGTACTTC.

The chain couples TRBV14 to TRBJ2-1; 7 bases match TRBD2. Germline V gives CDR1 SGHDN, CDR2 FVKESK. Germline trimming cut 0 bases from V and 1 base from J; bases unmatched to any gene: 3. The length of the CDR3 is 16 residues. In nucleotides, the CDR3 is TGTGCCAGCAGCCAAGATCAGGGAGGGTCCTACAATGAGCAGTTCTTC. This gives the protein CASSQDQGGSYNEQFF.

This clone was observed a single time. The chain recombines TRBV27 with TRBJ2-6; the D is unclear. The germline V gene has CDR1 MNHEY and CDR2 SMNVEV (reference sequence). Trimming left V 2 bases short and J 1 base short, with 6 bases between. The CDR3 is 15 amino acids. The CDR3 DNA sequence: TGTGCCAGCAGTTTACTCGGTTCTGGGGCCAACGTCCTGACTTTC. Its protein product is CASSLLGSGANVLTF.

This clone was observed a few times. The V call is TRBV2, the J call TRBJ1-4; 8 nucleotides match TRBD1. Germline CDR1 SNHLY, CDR2 FYNNEI. This CDR3 has 16 amino acids. After removal of 7 bases from V and 8 bases from J, the junction contained 15 bases not matched to a gene. CDR3 sequence reads: CASMNPAGTGGEKLFF. The DNA of the CDR3 is TGTGCCAGCATGAACCCTGCCGGGACAGGCGGAGAAAAACTGTTTTTT.

The V call is TRBV5-1, the J call TRBJ2-3; 7 nucleotides agree with TRBD1. V lost 4 bases and J lost 6; bases outside the gene matches: 8. The CDR3 totals 14 residues. The germline gives CDR1 SGHRS, CDR2 YFSETQ. As DNA, the CDR3 is TGCGCCAGCAGCCCTGGGACAGCCGATGATACGCAGTATTTT. Protein product: CASSPGTADDTQYF.

This sequence joins TRBV25-1 and TRBJ2-1; unclear D gene. This CDR3 has 15 amino acids. V was clipped by 4 bases and J by 5 bases, with 15 bases between them. CDR1 and CDR2 (germline): MGHDK, SYGVNS. Written as DNA, the CDR3 is TGTGCCAGCAGTGGGAGACTCCACTTAGACAATGAGCAGTTCTTC. This codes for CASSGRLHLDNEQFF.

V is TRBV6-6 and J is TRBJ1-2, with 11 bases aligning to TRBD1. Germline values: CDR1 MNHNY, CDR2 SVGAGI (reference sequence). The CDR3 has 14 amino acids. V gave up 10 bases and J gave up 3 bases; unmatched junction bases: 7. In nucleotides, the CDR3 is TGTGCCACACGGACAGGGGGCTCTGACTATGGCTACACCTTC. It encodes CATRTGGSDYGYTF.

The chain couples TRBV15 to TRBJ2-1; the D gene is possibly TRBD1 (5 bases). CDR1 is LNHNV, CDR2 YYDKDF, per germline (reference sequence). This CDR3 contains 15 residues. The V end was cut by 4 bases, the J end by 0 bases, with 10 bases between. CDR3 DNA sequence: TGTGCCACCAGCAACGACAGAGGCTCCTACAATGAGCAGTTCTTC. Its translation: CATSNDRGSYNEQFF.

This clone was seen once. The J gene is TRBJ1-2, the V gene TRBV19, with 12 bases aligning to TRBD1. Losses at the gene ends were 5 bases for V and 3 bases for J; bases not matched to a gene: 4. This CDR3 is 15 amino acids long. CDR1 is LNHDA and CDR2 is SQIVND in the germline V gene (reference sequence). CDR3 in amino acids: CASSRDRGRDYGYTF. The CDR3 DNA sequence: TGTGCCAGTAGTCGGGACAGGGGGCGCGACTATGGCTACACCTTC.

The chain joins TRBV7-9 to TRBJ2-1, with D perhaps matching TRBD2 (6 bases). Germline assignment: CDR1 SEHNR and CDR2 FQNEAQ (reference sequence). The CDR3 is made up of 13 amino acids. The V gene lost 8 bases and the J gene lost 4 bases, with 12 bases spanning the gap. CDR3 loop: CASETGSYNEQFF. The DNA for the CDR3 is TGTGCCAGCGAGACCGGGAGTTACAATGAGCAGTTCTTC.